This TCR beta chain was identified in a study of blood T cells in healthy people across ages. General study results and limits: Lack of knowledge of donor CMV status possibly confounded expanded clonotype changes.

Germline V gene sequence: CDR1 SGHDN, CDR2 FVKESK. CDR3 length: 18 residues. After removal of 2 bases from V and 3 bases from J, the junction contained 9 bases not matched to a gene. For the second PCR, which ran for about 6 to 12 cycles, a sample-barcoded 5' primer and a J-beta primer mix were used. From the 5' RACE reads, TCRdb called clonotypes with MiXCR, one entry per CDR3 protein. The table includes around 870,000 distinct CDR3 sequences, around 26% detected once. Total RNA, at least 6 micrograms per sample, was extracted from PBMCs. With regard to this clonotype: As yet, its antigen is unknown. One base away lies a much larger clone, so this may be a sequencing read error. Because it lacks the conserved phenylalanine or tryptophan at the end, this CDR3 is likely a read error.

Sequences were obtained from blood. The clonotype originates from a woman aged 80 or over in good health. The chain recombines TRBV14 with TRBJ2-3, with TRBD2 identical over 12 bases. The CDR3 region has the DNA TGTGCCAGCAGCCAACGACTAGCGGGGGCCGGATTTACAGATACGCAGTATCTT. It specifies CASSQRLAGAGFTDTQYL.